This TCR beta chain was recorded in a study of cytomegalovirus exposure and HLA in healthy donors. The donors were members of the validation cohort comprising about 120 subjects, separate from the roughly 700-subject first cohort. Findings of the study overall: 150 to 200 TCR beta chains were listed as cytomegalovirus-associated. There were some public TCRs occurring in many donors, but most TCR sequences were rare. Three chains linked to CMV were shown in vitro to be specific for CMV antigens.

This CDR3 is built from 16 residues. The V gene lost 0 bases and the J gene lost 8 bases, with 17 bases spanning the gap. Germline lookup yields CDR1 LGHNA and CDR2 YSLEER. Produced via immunoSEQ multiplex PCR; TCRdb's table is partial and in-frame only. The repertoire holds about 220,000 clones, with approximately 90% as singletons. Details on this clone: The antigen is not known.

Sample: PBMCs. The clonotype comes from a man in his late teens or twenties in good health and CMV-seronegative. This chain uses TRBV4-3 with TRBJ2-1; D might be TRBD1 (7 bases). Written as DNA, the CDR3 is TGCGCCAGCAGCCAAGAGGCCCAGGGGGGTTTCGATGAGCAGTTCTTC. It translates to CASSQEAQGGFDEQFF.